The 10 T cell receptor beta chains below all came from one sample that was sequenced in a study of T cell responses to AZD1222 COVID-19 vaccine (dated by TCRdb to the early 2020s). The sample's time point label, decoded: baseline before first vaccination. Library preparation was by the immunoSEQ multiplex PCR assay. TCRdb retrieved this table from immuneACCESS and kept in-frame rearrangements only. Not all clones are present; in checked studies, unresolved V genes account for under half, and no reason is known for the remainder. Across this sample there are 150,000 to 200,000 clones, with about 90% seen only once. Of the sample, approximately 8% falls within the top ten clones. This material consisted of peripheral blood, taken on day 0 of AZD1222 vaccination. All receptors derive from an adult in good health.

This chain connects TRBV19 to TRBJ1-2; D may be TRBD1 (6 bases). The CDR3 consists of 14 residues. Germline-derived CDR1 and CDR2 are LNHDA and SQIVND (reference sequence). V lost 6 bases and J lost 4, with 15 bases in between. In DNA, the CDR3 is TGTGCCAGTAGGTTTGAGACAGGACTCTATGGCTACACCTTC. This translates into CASRFETGLYGYTF.

This chain links TRBV3-1 (or the pseudogene TRBV3-2) with TRBJ2-4, with 9 nucleotides matching TRBD2. V lost 3 bases to trimming and J lost 2 bases; unmatched junction nucleotides: 5. This CDR3 has 16 amino acids. CDR1 LGHDT and CDR2 YNNKEL come from the germline V gene (reference sequence). CDR3 loop: CASSHPSGDSKNIQYF. DNA of the CDR3: TGTGCCAGCAGCCACCCTAGCGGGGACTCCAAAAACATTCAGTACTTC.

The chain has TRBV5-6 and TRBJ2-7; 9 bases are a match to TRBD1. In germline, CDR1 is SGHDT, CDR2 YYEEEE. The ends lost 4 bases at V and 2 bases at J; junction bases unmatched: 10. The CDR3 totals 16 residues. The CDR3 spells CASSPAGQGRTYEQYF. The CDR3, as DNA: TGTGCCAGCAGCCCCGCTGGACAGGGGCGAACCTACGAGCAGTACTTC.

The rearrangement links TRBV7-2 to TRBJ1-2; unclear D gene. Germline V gene lookup returns CDR1 SGHTA and CDR2 FQGNSA. The germline V and J ends were trimmed by 4 bases and 8 bases, with 17 bases remaining between them. This CDR3 has 14 amino acids. This CDR3 reads CASSSFPPMGGYTF. In DNA, the CDR3 is TGTGCCAGCAGCTCATTCCCCCCCATGGGCGGCTACACCTTC.

V gene TRBV15 combines with J gene TRBJ2-7; D is tentatively TRBD1 or TRBD2 (5 bases each). The length of the CDR3 is 15 residues. Germline CDR1 LNHNV, CDR2 YYDKDF (reference sequence). V was shortened by 1 base and J by 0 bases, with 10 bases between the two germline ends. CDR3 DNA: TGTGCCACCAGCAGAGGGACGGGACCCTCCTACGAGCAGTACTTC. It translates to CATSRGTGPSYEQYF. Using reference TRBV15 and TRBJ2-7 for the parts outside the CDR3, the full variable domain is DAMVIQNPRYQVTQFGKPVTLSCSQTLNHNVMYWYQQKSSQAPKLLFHYYDKDFNNEADTPDNFQSRRPNTSFCFLDIRSPGLGDTAMYLCATSRGTGPSYEQYFGPGTRLTVT.

V is TRBV5-6 and J is TRBJ1-1; no clear D. This CDR3 comprises 11 residues. The V gene lost 4 bases and the J gene lost 0 bases, with 1 base spanning the gap. From germline, CDR1 is SGHDT and CDR2 YYEEEE. The CDR3 coding sequence is TGTGCCAGCAGCGTGAACACTGAAGCTTTCTTT. As protein: CASSVNTEAFF.

The chain is built from TRBV28 and TRBJ1-5; TRBD1 aligns across 7 bases. The CDR3 spans 16 residues. J lost 0 bases, V lost 6 bases, and 8 bases had no gene match. From germline, CDR1 is MDHEN and CDR2 SYDVKM. For the CDR3, the DNA is TGTGCCAGCAGCTACGGGACAGCAAATAGCAATCAGCCCCAGCATTTT. Encoded protein: CASSYGTANSNQPQHF.

For the CDR3, the DNA is TGTGCCAGCAAGGGACACCTCTACAATGAGCAGTTCTTC. Translation gives CASKGHLYNEQFF. The genes are TRBV19 and TRBJ2-1, with D possibly TRBD1 on 6 matching bases. V lost 9 bases, J lost 3 bases, and 12 bases lay in between. This CDR3 is built from 13 residues. From germline, CDR1 is LNHDA and CDR2 SQIVND (reference sequence).

CDR3 sequence: CAISEGTSRYGELFF. The DNA of the CDR3 is TGTGCCATCAGTGAAGGGACTAGCCGATACGGGGAGCTGTTTTTT. The chain links TRBV10-3 to TRBJ2-2, with 9 bases that match TRBD2. The germline V gene has CDR1 ENHRY and CDR2 SYGVKD. The V and J ends lost 3 bases and 7 bases, in that order; junction bases with no gene match: 6. This CDR3 is 15 amino acids long.

This sequence joins TRBV5-6 and TRBJ2-5; D gene ambiguous. The CDR3 is 12 residues long. Germline loops: CDR1 SGHDT, CDR2 YYEEEE. V lost 2 bases and J 4 bases, leaving 6 bases between the germline ends. The CDR3 DNA reads TGTGCCAGCAGCTTTGGATCAGAGACCCAGTACTTC. It codes for CASSFGSETQYF.